This T cell receptor beta chain was profiled in a study of CD8 T cells in Susac syndrome. TEMRA cells were FACS-enriched and CD8+ and CD4+ T cells negatively isolated. Reverse transcription of roughly 0.5 to 1 ug RNA was carried out with random hexamers. An immunoSEQ multiplex PCR generated amplified TCR beta CDR3 products spanning 54 Vbeta and 13 Jbeta. TCRdb itself ran the immunoSEQ multiplex PCR reads through MiXCR, one entry per CDR3 protein. The profile shows 170,000 or so distinct CDR3 sequences, roughly 92% of them singletons. Sequenced: CD4+ T cells from PBMCs. This TCR came from a human donor with multiple sclerosis.

The CDR3 protein is CASGSQGDYEQYF. The CDR3 DNA follows: TGTGCCAGCGGGTCTCAGGGGGACTACGAGCAGTACTTC. The chain employs TRBV28 and TRBJ2-7, with 7 bases matching TRBD1. The V gene end was trimmed by 8 bases and the J gene end by 3 bases; junction bases not matched to a gene: 7. The germline V gene has CDR1 MDHEN and CDR2 SYDVKM. The CDR3 consists of 13 residues.